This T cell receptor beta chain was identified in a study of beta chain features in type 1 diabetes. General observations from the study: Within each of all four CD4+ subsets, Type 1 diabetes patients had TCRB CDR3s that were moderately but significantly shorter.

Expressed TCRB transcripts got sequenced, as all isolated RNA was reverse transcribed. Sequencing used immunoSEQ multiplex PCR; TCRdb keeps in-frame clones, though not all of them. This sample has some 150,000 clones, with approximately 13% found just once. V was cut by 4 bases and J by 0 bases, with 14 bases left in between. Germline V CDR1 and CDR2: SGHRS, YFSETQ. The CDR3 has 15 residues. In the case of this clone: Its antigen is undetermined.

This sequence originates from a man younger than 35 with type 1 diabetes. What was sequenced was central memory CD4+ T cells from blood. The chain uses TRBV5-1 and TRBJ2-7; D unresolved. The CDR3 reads CASSATSPSSYEQYF. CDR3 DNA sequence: TGCGCCAGCAGCGCAACTTCCCCGAGCTCCTACGAGCAGTACTTC. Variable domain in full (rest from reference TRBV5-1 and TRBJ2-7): KAGVTQTPRYLIKTRGQQVTLSCSPISGHRSVSWYQQTPGQGLQFLFEYFSETQRNKGNFPGRFSGRQFSNSRSEMNVSTLELGDSALYLCASSATSPSSYEQYFGPGTRLTVT.